The sequence of this T cell receptor beta chain was determined in a study of T cells after yellow fever vaccination. Findings and limits, study-wide: Although most clonotypes did not, a small share appeared in both CD4 and CD8 compartments.

This clonotype has just a few counts. The antigen is not known. Germline-derived CDR1 and CDR2 are DFQATT and SNEGSKA (reference sequence). After removal of 3 bases from V and 3 bases from J, the junction contained 4 bases not matched to a gene. CDR3 length: 13 amino acids. TCRdb re-called the 5' RACE reads through MiXCR, storing one row per CDR3 protein. The table records hundreds of thousands of distinct CDR3 sequences, over 9% of them present only once. This TCR derives from a man aged 30 to 39 who received the YFV17D yellow fever vaccine. Sequencing used PBMCs, obtained on the day of the yellow fever booster vaccination. The V gene is TRBV20-1, the J gene TRBJ1-2, with 7 bases aligning to TRBD1. The CDR3, as DNA: TGCAGTGCTAGGGGACAGAATCACTATGGCTACACCTTC. It codes for CSARGQNHYGYTF.